The clone carrying this T cell receptor beta chain was picked up a small number of times. What it recognizes is unknown. Every molecule of TCR cDNA had its own unique molecular identifier. TCRdb ran MiXCR on the 5' RACE reads and lists one entry per CDR3 protein. In the table there are roughly 21,000 distinct CDR3 sequences, over 3% of which are singletons. Time point reported: sample taken at primary tumor resection. No cell sorting; template was whole RNA from tumor, lung tissue or PBMC. The source of the sample is a study of spatial heterogeneity in lung cancer. Overall study results and limits: At resection, ubiquitous expanded tumor TCRs appeared in blood more than at follow-up.

The CDR3 has 14 residues. V lost 6 bases, J lost 2 bases, and 6 bases stayed unmatched. This receptor was identified in a female donor with early-stage non-small cell lung cancer. This chain connects TRBV12-3 or TRBV12-4 to TRBJ2-7; 8 bases map to TRBD1. This material consisted of PBMCs, taken at surgery. The CDR3 spells CASRRTGNPYEQYF. The CDR3 nucleotides read TGTGCCAGCAGGCGGACAGGGAATCCCTACGAGCAGTACTTC.